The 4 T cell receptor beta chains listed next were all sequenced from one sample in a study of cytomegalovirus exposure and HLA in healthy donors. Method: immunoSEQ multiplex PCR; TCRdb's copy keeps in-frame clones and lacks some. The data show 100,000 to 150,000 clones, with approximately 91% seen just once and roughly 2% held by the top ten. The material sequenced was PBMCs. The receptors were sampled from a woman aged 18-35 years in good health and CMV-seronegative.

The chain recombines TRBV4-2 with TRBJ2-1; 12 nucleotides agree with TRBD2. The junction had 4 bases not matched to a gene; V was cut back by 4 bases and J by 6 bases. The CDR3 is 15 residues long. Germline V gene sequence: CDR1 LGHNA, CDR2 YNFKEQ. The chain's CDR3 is CASSPLAGGGNEQFF. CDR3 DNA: TGTGCCAGCAGCCCTCTAGCGGGAGGGGGCAATGAGCAGTTCTTC.

CDR3 region: CASRRTGGTDTQYF. In nucleotides, the CDR3 is TGTGCCAGCAGAAGGACAGGGGGCACAGATACGCAGTATTTT. The V gene is TRBV6-5, the J gene TRBJ2-3; 9 bases align to TRBD1. The CDR3 has 14 amino acids. The junction had 2 bases not matched to a gene; V was cut back by 6 bases and J by 1 base. Germline V gene data show CDR1 as MNHEY and CDR2 as SVGAGI.

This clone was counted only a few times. CDR3 region: CASSPYWTASSGNTIYF. In DNA, the CDR3 is TGTGCCAGCAGCCCTTACTGGACAGCGTCCTCTGGAAACACCATATATTTT. The chain combines TRBV9 with TRBJ1-3; tentative D call: TRBD1 (6 bases). The CDR3 totals 17 residues. CDR1 is SGDLS, CDR2 YYNGEE, per germline. With 4 bases removed from V and 0 bases from J, the gap between germline ends came to 17 bases.

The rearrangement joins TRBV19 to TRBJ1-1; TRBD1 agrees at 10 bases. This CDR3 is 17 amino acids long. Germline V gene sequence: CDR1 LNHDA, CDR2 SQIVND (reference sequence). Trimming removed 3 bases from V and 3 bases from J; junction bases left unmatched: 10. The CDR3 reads CASSIGTGVRSDTEAFF. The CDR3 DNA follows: TGTGCCAGTAGTATCGGGACAGGGGTGCGGAGCGACACTGAAGCTTTCTTT.